This TCR beta chain was retrieved from a study of shared clonotypes between healthy human individuals. The CD4+ fraction was divided into a CD45RA+ naive subset and a CD45RA-negative memory subset. With V trimmed by 6 bases and J by 7 bases, 2 bases remained unmatched. Germline V gene sequence: CDR1 SQVTM, CDR2 ANQGSEA. The CDR3 spans 11 residues. The table came from immunoSEQ multiplex PCR; TCRdb's copy has only in-frame clones and leaves some out. The table lists about 2.4 million clones, roughly 92% of them singletons, with roughly 0.13% in the top ten. Sequences were obtained from naive CD4+ T cells sorted from blood. The subset here: CD45RA+ positively selected. This chain connects TRBV29-1 to TRBJ1-4; TRBD1 agrees at 7 bases. The origin of this receptor is a man between 18 and 35 years old in good health. CDR3 region: CSVNRGEKLFF. In DNA form, the CDR3 reads TGCAGCGTGAACAGGGGTGAAAAACTGTTTTTT.